This T cell receptor beta chain stems from a study of T cell responses to AZD1222 COVID-19 vaccine. Profiling relied on immunoSEQ multiplex PCR, and the TCRdb table lists in-frame clones only, not all of them. This sample has about 83,000 clones, with around 93% found just once. The sequence was obtained from an adult who received the AZD1222 COVID-19 vaccine. The sequencing used peripheral blood, collected 28 days after the second AZD1222 dose.

The CDR3 nucleotides read TGTGCCAGCAGCAAGGGGGGAAATAGCAATCAGCCCCAGCATTTT. Amino acid sequence: CASSKGGNSNQPQHF. This sequence joins TRBV7-9 and TRBJ1-5, with a tentative D call TRBD1 (6 bases). Germline V gene lookup returns CDR1 SEHNR and CDR2 FQNEAQ (reference sequence). Trimming took off 5 bases at V and 0 bases at J, with 11 bases between the two ends. The CDR3 covers 15 residues.